Listed below are T cell receptor beta chains from one sample, sequenced in a study of blood T cell repertoires in COVID-19. Profiled with immunoSEQ multiplex PCR; TCRdb holds only in-frame clones, not every one. The profile covers over 100,000 clones, with around 88% appearing a single time and over 9% taken by the ten largest. Sequenced input: peripheral blood. These receptors all stem from a man aged 45 to 65 with acute or convalescent COVID-19. The CDR3 runs from the conserved cysteine through the conserved F or W. A D gene is named only where the DNA matches it firmly. Size tells how often a clone was seen (once, few, many) or the class of an expanded clone, and some rows leave it out.

j_gene: TRBJ2-7; v_gene: TRBV2; abundance: NA; d_gene: TRBD2; CDR3nt: TGTGCCAGCAGCCGGGGACTAGCGGGAGTCGGCGAGCAGTACTTC; CDR3aa: CASSRGLAGVGEQYF
j_gene: TRBJ1-2; v_gene: TRBV28; abundance: NA; d_gene: NA; CDR3nt: TGTGCCAGCAGTTTTCAAGGGGCACCTAACTATGGCTACACCTTC; CDR3aa: CASSFQGAPNYGYTF
j_gene: TRBJ2-2; v_gene: TRBV4-1; abundance: NA; d_gene: TRBD2; CDR3nt: TGCGCCAGCGAATCTGGTGGTCTAGCGGGAATCACCGGGGAGCTGTTTTTT; CDR3aa: CASESGGLAGITGELFF
j_gene: TRBJ2-7; v_gene: TRBV7-9; abundance: NA; d_gene: NA; CDR3nt: TGTGCCAGCAGCTTAGGGACAGCCACTTACGAGCAGTACTTC; CDR3aa: CASSLGTATYEQYF
j_gene: TRBJ1-1; v_gene: TRBV7-2; abundance: NA; d_gene: NA; CDR3nt: TGTGCCAGCAGCTTCAACTTGAACACTGAAGCTTTCTTT; CDR3aa: CASSFNLNTEAFF
j_gene: TRBJ1-4; v_gene: TRBV6-6; abundance: NA; d_gene: TRBD1; CDR3nt: TGTGCCAGCAGTCAGGACCGGGACAGGCGTTTCCTCAATGAAAAACTGTTTTTT; CDR3aa: CASSQDRDRRFLNEKLFF
j_gene: TRBJ2-1; v_gene: TRBV6-5; abundance: NA; d_gene: NA; CDR3nt: TGTGCCAGCAGTTCGACTAGCAATGAGCAGTTCTTC; CDR3aa: CASSSTSNEQFF
j_gene: TRBJ1-1; v_gene: TRBV19; abundance: once; d_gene: NA; CDR3nt: TGTGCCAGTAGTATAGTTTTTTCAGGAAACACTGAAGCTTTCTTT; CDR3aa: CASSIVFSGNTEAFF
j_gene: TRBJ1-5; v_gene: TRBV12-3/TRBV12-4; abundance: NA; d_gene: TRBD1; CDR3nt: TGTGCCAGCAGTGACAGGGCCAGCAGGCCCCAGCATTTT; CDR3aa: CASSDRASRPQHF
j_gene: TRBJ1-5; v_gene: TRBV5-8; abundance: once; d_gene: NA; CDR3nt: TGTGCCAGCAGCTCGTTCCCAACAGCTTTGGATCAGCCCCAGCATTTT; CDR3aa: CASSSFPTALDQPQHF
j_gene: TRBJ2-1; v_gene: TRBV29-1; abundance: NA; d_gene: TRBD2; CDR3nt: TGCAGCGTTGCCGAGGGACTAGGAAGTGAGCAGTTCTTC; CDR3aa: CSVAEGLGSEQFF
j_gene: TRBJ1-5; v_gene: TRBV9; abundance: NA; d_gene: NA; CDR3nt: TGTGCCAGCAGCGGATCAGGGGTAAATCAGCCCCAGCATTTT; CDR3aa: CASSGSGVNQPQHF
j_gene: TRBJ2-3; v_gene: TRBV5-1; abundance: NA; d_gene: NA; CDR3nt: TGCGCCAGCAGCTTTTACAGAAAGGGAGAAGATACGCAGTATTTT; CDR3aa: CASSFYRKGEDTQYF
j_gene: TRBJ1-3; v_gene: TRBV2; abundance: NA; d_gene: TRBD1; CDR3nt: TGTGCCAGCAGTGTGGGACAGGGGTTTCTGTCTGGAAACACCATATATTTT; CDR3aa: CASSVGQGFLSGNTIYF
j_gene: TRBJ1-2; v_gene: TRBV18; abundance: NA; d_gene: TRBD1; CDR3nt: TGTGCCAGCTCACCCTGGGACAGGGGCCTAGCTAACTATGGCTACACCTTC; CDR3aa: CASSPWDRGLANYGYTF
j_gene: TRBJ1-2; v_gene: TRBV18; abundance: NA; d_gene: NA; CDR3nt: TGTGCCAGCTCACCCAATACGGAGCGCTACACCTTC; CDR3aa: CASSPNTERYTF
j_gene: TRBJ2-1; v_gene: TRBV19; abundance: NA; d_gene: TRBD2; CDR3nt: TGTGCCAGTAGTATTTGGCGGGAGGGTGAGCAGTTCTTC; CDR3aa: CASSIWREGEQFF
j_gene: TRBJ1-6; v_gene: TRBV24-1; abundance: once; d_gene: TRBD1; CDR3nt: TGTGCCACCGAAAGGGGGCGCACAAAAGGGAATTCACCCCTCCACTTT; CDR3aa: CATERGRTKGNSPLHF
j_gene: TRBJ2-3; v_gene: TRBV3-1/TRBV3-2; abundance: NA; d_gene: NA; CDR3nt: TGTGCCAGCAGCCACAGGGGTTTTGGTACGCAGTATTTT; CDR3aa: CASSHRGFGTQYF
j_gene: TRBJ2-7; v_gene: TRBV7-8; abundance: NA; d_gene: TRBD1; CDR3nt: TGTGCCAGCAGCTTACTTTGGACAGGCGCGAAAACCTACGAGCAGTACTTC; CDR3aa: CASSLLWTGAKTYEQYF
j_gene: TRBJ1-1; v_gene: TRBV30; abundance: NA; d_gene: NA; CDR3nt: TGTGCCTGGAGTGTCACGACAGGAGCTTTCTTT; CDR3aa: CAWSVTTGAFF
j_gene: TRBJ2-1; v_gene: TRBV5-1; abundance: NA; d_gene: TRBD2; CDR3nt: TGCGCCAGCAGCTTGGGGCTAGCGGGAGGGCCGTTATACAATGAGCAGTTCTTC; CDR3aa: CASSLGLAGGPLYNEQFF
j_gene: TRBJ1-2; v_gene: TRBV6-6; abundance: NA; d_gene: TRBD1; CDR3nt: TGTGCCAGCACTTCGGCAGGGGGATCCTATGGCTACACCTTC; CDR3aa: CASTSAGGSYGYTF
j_gene: TRBJ1-5; v_gene: TRBV24-1; abundance: NA; d_gene: NA; CDR3nt: TGTGCCACCAGTGACCCGGGGGGAGGCAATCAGCCCCAGCATTTT; CDR3aa: CATSDPGGGNQPQHF
j_gene: TRBJ1-2; v_gene: TRBV18; abundance: NA; d_gene: NA; CDR3nt: TGTGCCAGCTCACCAGTGGACTCTTATGGCTACACCTTC; CDR3aa: CASSPVDSYGYTF
j_gene: TRBJ2-1; v_gene: TRBV11-2; abundance: NA; d_gene: TRBD1; CDR3nt: TGTGCCAGCAGCTCGAGGCCACGGCCAGGGGGCCTCAATGAGCAGTTCTTC; CDR3aa: CASSSRPRPGGLNEQFF
j_gene: TRBJ1-1; v_gene: TRBV19; abundance: NA; d_gene: NA; CDR3nt: TGTGCCAGTAGTATCAAACTAGTGAACACTGAAGCTTTCTTT; CDR3aa: CASSIKLVNTEAFF
j_gene: TRBJ1-2; v_gene: TRBV7-2; abundance: NA; d_gene: NA; CDR3nt: TGTGCCAGCAGCTTAGGGCCAGGACTGAACTATGGCTACACCTTC; CDR3aa: CASSLGPGLNYGYTF
j_gene: TRBJ1-1; v_gene: TRBV9; abundance: NA; d_gene: TRBD1; CDR3nt: TGTGCCAGCAGCCATACAGGGGTCACTGAAGCTTTCTTT; CDR3aa: CASSHTGVTEAFF
j_gene: TRBJ1-1; v_gene: TRBV6-5; abundance: NA; d_gene: TRBD1; CDR3nt: TGTGCCAGCACTCAGGGGGCCGACACTGAAGCTTTCTTT; CDR3aa: CASTQGADTEAFF
j_gene: TRBJ1-1; v_gene: TRBV4-1; abundance: NA; d_gene: NA; CDR3nt: TGCGCCAGCAGCCGTCCGGTGGCAGGGCGGCCTGAAGCTTTCTTT; CDR3aa: CASSRPVAGRPEAFF
j_gene: TRBJ1-5; v_gene: TRBV6-1; abundance: NA; d_gene: TRBD1; CDR3nt: TGTGCCAGCAGTGAACAGGGGACAGGGAAGAATCAGCCCCAGCATTTT; CDR3aa: CASSEQGTGKNQPQHF
j_gene: TRBJ2-5; v_gene: TRBV5-1; abundance: once; d_gene: TRBD2; CDR3nt: TGCGCCAGCAGCTTGCGTACTCTGGGTCTAGCGGGACCCCAAGAGACCCAGTACTTC; CDR3aa: CASSLRTLGLAGPQETQYF
j_gene: TRBJ2-7; v_gene: TRBV28; abundance: NA; d_gene: TRBD1; CDR3nt: TGTGCCAGCAGTTTAAGACAGGGCGACGAGCAGTACTTC; CDR3aa: CASSLRQGDEQYF
j_gene: TRBJ1-5; v_gene: TRBV7-2; abundance: NA; d_gene: NA; CDR3nt: TGTGCCAGCACCCCGGGGGGGGACAATCAGCCCCAGCATTTT; CDR3aa: CASTPGGDNQPQHF
j_gene: TRBJ2-1; v_gene: TRBV28; abundance: NA; d_gene: TRBD1; CDR3nt: TGTGCCAGCTTACAGTCGGGAAGGGGGCGCGGGAATGAGCAGTTCTTC; CDR3aa: CASLQSGRGRGNEQFF
j_gene: TRBJ1-4; v_gene: TRBV7-9; abundance: NA; d_gene: NA; CDR3nt: TGTGCCAGCAGCCTCATGTCATTAGGGGGTCTTGGAAAACTGTTTTTT; CDR3aa: CASSLMSLGGLGKLFF
j_gene: TRBJ1-6; v_gene: TRBV5-5; abundance: NA; d_gene: TRBD1; CDR3nt: TGTGCCAGCAGCTCCGCGGGACAGATAAATAATTCACCCCTCCACTTT; CDR3aa: CASSSAGQINNSPLHF
j_gene: TRBJ1-5; v_gene: TRBV4-2; abundance: NA; d_gene: TRBD1; CDR3nt: TGTGCCAGCAGCCAAGACCCCCTGGTCCAAGGGGGCAGTCAGCCCCAGCATTTT; CDR3aa: CASSQDPLVQGGSQPQHF
j_gene: TRBJ2-2; v_gene: TRBV27; abundance: NA; d_gene: NA; CDR3nt: TGTGCCAGCGGATTCACAAGATTACAGGGCACCGGGGAGCTGTTTTTT; CDR3aa: CASGFTRLQGTGELFF
j_gene: TRBJ2-1; v_gene: TRBV4-2; abundance: NA; d_gene: NA; CDR3nt: TGTGCCAGCAGCCAAGGGGGCGCGGACTCCTACAATGAGCAGTTCTTC; CDR3aa: CASSQGGADSYNEQFF
j_gene: TRBJ2-5; v_gene: TRBV5-1; abundance: NA; d_gene: TRBD2; CDR3nt: TGCGCCAGCATGTACAGCCTAGCGGAACAAGAGACCCAGTACTTC; CDR3aa: CASMYSLAEQETQYF
j_gene: TRBJ1-1; v_gene: TRBV18; abundance: NA; d_gene: NA; CDR3nt: TGTGCCAGCTCAACTACGGACGAGCAGGGCACTGAAGCTTTCTTT; CDR3aa: CASSTTDEQGTEAFF
j_gene: TRBJ2-1; v_gene: TRBV11-2; abundance: NA; d_gene: NA; CDR3nt: TGTGCCAGCAGCTTAAGGATAGCTCCACCTTACAATGAGCAGTTCTTC; CDR3aa: CASSLRIAPPYNEQFF
j_gene: TRBJ1-2; v_gene: TRBV5-6; abundance: NA; d_gene: NA; CDR3nt: TGTGCCAGCAGCCCCACGGGATCCCTTTGGAGCTACACCTTC; CDR3aa: CASSPTGSLWSYTF
j_gene: TRBJ1-2; v_gene: TRBV6-5; abundance: NA; d_gene: TRBD1; CDR3nt: TGTGCCAGCAGTCAAACTCGACAGGGGGCTACAGGCTACACCTTC; CDR3aa: CASSQTRQGATGYTF
j_gene: TRBJ2-3; v_gene: TRBV5-1; abundance: NA; d_gene: TRBD2; CDR3nt: TGCGCCAGCAGCTTGGGGACTAGCCCTAGCACAGATACGCAGTATTTT; CDR3aa: CASSLGTSPSTDTQYF
j_gene: TRBJ1-1; v_gene: TRBV4-2; abundance: NA; d_gene: TRBD1; CDR3nt: TGTGCCAGCAGCCAGGGACAGGGAGACACTGAAGCTTTCTTT; CDR3aa: CASSQGQGDTEAFF
j_gene: TRBJ1-1; v_gene: TRBV11-2; abundance: NA; d_gene: NA; CDR3nt: TGTGCCAGCAGCTTAGGAGCCGAAGCTTTCTTT; CDR3aa: CASSLGAEAFF
j_gene: TRBJ2-7; v_gene: TRBV3-1/TRBV3-2; abundance: NA; d_gene: NA; CDR3nt: TGTGCCAGCAGCCCGAGGAGGCAGCCTACCTACGAGCAGTACTTC; CDR3aa: CASSPRRQPTYEQYF
j_gene: TRBJ2-2; v_gene: TRBV19; abundance: once; d_gene: NA; CDR3nt: TGTGCCACCTCGGGCGGGGCGAACACCGGGGAGCTGTTTTTT; CDR3aa: CATSGGANTGELFF
j_gene: TRBJ1-4; v_gene: TRBV2; abundance: few; d_gene: NA; CDR3nt: TGTGCCCTCCGTCGTGGAGGGGCGGTTGAAAAACTGTTTTTT; CDR3aa: CALRRGGAVEKLFF
j_gene: TRBJ2-2; v_gene: TRBV5-1; abundance: NA; d_gene: NA; CDR3nt: TGCGCCAGCAGCCTCGCCGGGACAAGGAACACCGGGGAGCTGTTTTTT; CDR3aa: CASSLAGTRNTGELFF